The 16 T cell receptor beta chains listed next were all sequenced from one sample in a study of blood T cells in healthy people across ages. Alongside a J-beta primer mix, a sample-barcoded 5' primer served in a second PCR lasting roughly 7 to 12 cycles. TCRdb re-called the 5' RACE reads through MiXCR, storing one row per CDR3 protein. Of about 540,000 distinct CDR3 sequences in the sample, 20% to 30% were seen once. The data also belong to a second study, concerning T cells of mothers and their children.

Source material: blood. These receptors were taken from a boy aged 10-17 years in good health.

The chain carries TRBV7-2 and TRBJ1-4, with D perhaps TRBD1 (6 bases). Deletions cut 5 bases from V and 5 bases from J, with 15 bases between. CDR1 and CDR2 from the germline V gene are SGHTA and FQGNSA. This CDR3 is built from 15 residues. Here the CDR3 reads CASSPYRVQNEKLFF. The CDR3 DNA is TGTGCCAGCAGCCCCTACAGGGTCCAGAATGAAAAACTGTTTTTT.

The chain carries TRBV2 and TRBJ2-5; no clear D gene. The J call is doubtful: the DNA matches TRBJ2-7 better. Germline CDR1 is SNHLY and CDR2 is FYNNEI. The length of the CDR3 is 14 residues. The CDR3 DNA follows: TGTGCCAGCAGCTACGATCGCAGAAGCTACGAGCAGTACTTC. Translated, it gives CASSYDRRSYEQYF.

This clonotype was observed a few times. V gene TRBV7-2 combines with J gene TRBJ2-1; 9 positions match TRBD2. The CDR3 covers 19 residues. Germline CDR1 SGHTA, CDR2 FQGNSA. V dropped 4 bases and J dropped 3; count of bases not matched to a gene: 16. The DNA of the CDR3 is TGTGCCAGCAGCTCGCCTCGTGCCGGGACTAGCAACAACTACAATGAGCAGTTCTTC. Its protein product is CASSSPRAGTSNNYNEQFF.

The rearrangement joins TRBV5-1 to TRBJ2-1; tentatively, D is TRBD1 or TRBD2 (5 bases each). The CDR3 sequence is 15 residues long. Trimming shortened V by 1 base and J by 2 bases, and 10 bases separated the two germline ends. CDR1 SGHRS and CDR2 YFSETQ come from the germline V gene. The CDR3 sequence is CASSLMWGTYNEQFF. In nucleotides, the CDR3 is TGCGCCAGCAGCTTGATGTGGGGGACCTACAATGAGCAGTTCTTC.

V and J are TRBV29-1 and TRBJ1-1; no clear D. The germline V gene has CDR1 SQVTM and CDR2 ANQGSEA. Trimming removed 1 base from V and 1 base from J, with 7 bases in between. The CDR3 is 13 residues long. CDR3 sequence (DNA): TGCAGCGTTGAAGGGGCAGGGAACACTGAAGCTTTCTTT. This translates into CSVEGAGNTEAFF.

The chain combines TRBV6-6 with TRBJ1-5; maybe TRBD1 (6 bases). With 6 bases removed from V and 5 bases from J, the gap between germline ends came to 14 bases. The CDR3 extends over 14 amino acids. CDR1 and CDR2 (germline): MNHNY, SVGAGI (reference sequence). The CDR3 bases are TGTGCCAGCAGCCCCATGGACAGCGATCAGCCCCAGCATTTT. This translates into CASSPMDSDQPQHF.

The chain employs TRBV3-1 and TRBJ2-3; D not resolved. The germline V and J ends were trimmed by 6 bases and 3 bases, with 7 bases remaining between them. The CDR3 covers 12 residues. Per the germline V gene, CDR1 is LGHDT and CDR2 is YNNKEL (reference sequence). The CDR3 reads CASSRWTDTQYF. In DNA, the CDR3 is TGTGCCAGCAGTCGCTGGACAGATACGCAGTATTTT.

The chain joins TRBV7-8 to TRBJ1-4; 9 bases align to TRBD1. Germline V CDR1 and CDR2: SGHVS, FQNEAQ. The CDR3 spans 15 residues. Trimming removed 3 bases from V and 11 bases from J; junction bases left unmatched: 10. The CDR3 loop is CASSFRGQGLGKLFF. DNA of the CDR3: TGTGCCAGCAGCTTTAGGGGACAGGGTCTAGGGAAACTGTTTTTT.

This sequence joins TRBV18 and TRBJ2-1, with 9 bases fitting TRBD1. Germline V gene lookup returns CDR1 KGHSH and CDR2 LQKENI. Trimming at V came to 3 bases and at J to 8 bases, leaving 14 bases not matched to a gene. The CDR3 is made up of 17 amino acids. The DNA of the CDR3 is TGTGCCAGCTCACCGGGACAGGGCCGAACGTCAGGGGATGAGCAGTTCTTC. It is translated as CASSPGQGRTSGDEQFF.

The chain joins TRBV7-9 to TRBJ2-6, with a tentative D call TRBD2 (6 bases). The germline V and J ends were trimmed by 4 bases and 4 bases, with 14 bases remaining between them. Per germline, CDR1 SEHNR and CDR2 FQNEAQ (reference sequence). This CDR3 spans 16 amino acids. The CDR3 DNA sequence: TGTGCCAGCAGCTCACTCCAGGGACTGGGGGCCAACGTCCTGACTTTC. Amino acid sequence: CASSSLQGLGANVLTF.

In its sample, this clonotype was seen a few times. The chain links TRBV7-2 to TRBJ2-5, with a possible D match to TRBD1 (6 bases). V was trimmed by 3 bases and J by 5 bases, leaving 10 bases between them. CDR3 length: 13 amino acids. Germline CDR1 SGHTA, CDR2 FQGNSA. In nucleotides, the CDR3 is TGTGCCAGCAGCTTTAGAACAGGGGAGACCCAGTACTTC. It codes for CASSFRTGETQYF.

The DNA for the CDR3 is TGTGCCAGCAGCCCCCCTCCGGGGGACAGTGTCTGTGGCTACACCTTC. Translating gives CASSPPPGDSVCGYTF. The chain carries TRBV3-1 and TRBJ1-2; TRBD1 aligns across 7 bases. With 4 bases clipped from V and 7 bases from J, the junction kept 15 bases outside the gene matches. This CDR3 spans 16 amino acids. CDR1 is LGHDT, CDR2 YNNKEL, per germline (reference sequence).

This clonotype was picked up a small number of times. V and J are TRBV25-1 and TRBJ2-5; maybe TRBD2 (6 bases). This CDR3 is 16 amino acids long. CDR1 is MGHDK and CDR2 is SYGVNS in the germline V gene. Trimming stripped 1 base from V and 1 base from J, with 13 bases between. The CDR3 nucleotides read TGTGCCAGCAGTGAATTCAGGGACTCAGCCCAAGAGACCCAGTACTTC. It codes for CASSEFRDSAQETQYF. The full variable domain, with the rest looked up from reference TRBV25-1 and TRBJ2-5, is EADIYQTPRYLVIGTGKKITLECSQTMGHDKMYWYQQDPGMELHLIHYSYGVNSTEKGDLSSESTVSRIRTEHFPLTLESARPSHTSQYLCASSEFRDSAQETQYFGPGTRLLVL.

Many counts were recorded for this clonotype. The chain links TRBV27 to TRBJ1-4, with TRBD1 as a possible D gene (6 bases). Germline loops: CDR1 MNHEY, CDR2 SMNVEV (reference sequence). The CDR3 is made up of 13 amino acids. Trimming removed 6 bases at V and 7 bases at J, with 12 bases between. CDR3 in DNA: TGTGCCAGCAGCCAGGACAGCGCTGAAAAACTGTTTTTT. Its protein is CASSQDSAEKLFF.

J is TRBJ2-3 and V is TRBV20-1; TRBD2 is a possible D gene (6 bases). Germline-derived CDR1 and CDR2 are DFQATT and SNEGSKA (reference sequence). The length of the CDR3 is 14 residues. The V end lost 3 bases, the J end lost 4 bases, and 14 bases lay between the germline ends. CDR3: CSAREGALADTQYF. The CDR3 nucleotides are TGCAGTGCTAGGGAGGGAGCCCTAGCAGATACGCAGTATTTT.

The gene calls are TRBV7-9 and TRBJ1-4, with TRBD1 matching 7 bases. CDR1 is SEHNR and CDR2 is FQNEAQ in the germline V gene (reference sequence). After removal of 1 base from V and 8 bases from J, the junction contained 10 bases not matched to a gene. This CDR3 contains 16 residues. CDR3 nucleotide sequence: TGTGCCAGCAGCTTAGGATCCGGGACAGTCATCGAAAAACTGTTTTTT. It yields the protein CASSLGSGTVIEKLFF.